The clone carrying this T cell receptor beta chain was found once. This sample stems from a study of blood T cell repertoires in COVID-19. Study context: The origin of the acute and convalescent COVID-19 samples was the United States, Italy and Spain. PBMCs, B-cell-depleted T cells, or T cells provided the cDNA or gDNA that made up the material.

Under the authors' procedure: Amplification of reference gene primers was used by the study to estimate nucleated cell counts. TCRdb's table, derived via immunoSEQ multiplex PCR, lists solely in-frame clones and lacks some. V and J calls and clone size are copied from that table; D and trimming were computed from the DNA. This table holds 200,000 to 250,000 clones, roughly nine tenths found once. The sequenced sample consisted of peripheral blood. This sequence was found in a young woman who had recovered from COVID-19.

The CDR3 sequence is CASSGGLDWGQPQHF. CDR3 nucleotide sequence: TGTGCCAGTAGTGGGGGGTTGGATTGGGGTCAGCCCCAGCATTTT. The chain links TRBV19 to TRBJ1-5; D possibly corresponds to TRBD1 (5 bases). CDR3 size: 15 residues. Trimming removed 5 bases at V and 6 bases at J, with 17 bases between. CDR1 LNHDA and CDR2 SQIVND come from the germline V gene (reference sequence).